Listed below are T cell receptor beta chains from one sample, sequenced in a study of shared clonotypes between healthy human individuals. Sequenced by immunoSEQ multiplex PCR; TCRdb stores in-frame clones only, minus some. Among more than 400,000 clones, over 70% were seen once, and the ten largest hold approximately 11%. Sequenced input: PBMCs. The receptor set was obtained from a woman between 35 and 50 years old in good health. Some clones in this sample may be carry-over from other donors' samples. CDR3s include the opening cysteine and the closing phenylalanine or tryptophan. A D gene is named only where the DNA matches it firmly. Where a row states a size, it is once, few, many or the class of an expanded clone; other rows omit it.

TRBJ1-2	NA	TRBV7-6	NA	TGTGCCAGCAGCTTAGGGGCTTCCGGGACCGGATATGGCTACACCTTC	CASSLGASGTGYGYTF
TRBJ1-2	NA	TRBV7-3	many	TGTGCCAGCAGCTTGGAAGGGGGGCTCGGAGGCTACACCTTC	CASSLEGGLGGYTF
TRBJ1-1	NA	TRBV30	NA	TGTGCCTGTAGTATAGACAGTTGGACTGAAGCTTTCTTT	CACSIDSWTEAFF
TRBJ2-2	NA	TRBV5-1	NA	TGCGCCAGCTCTTTGGCGGATTTGTTTACCGGGGAGCTGTTTTTT	CASSLADLFTGELFF
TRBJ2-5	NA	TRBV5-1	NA	TGCGCCAGCAGCTTGGCTCTAGCTGGGGAGACCCAGTACTTC	CASSLALAGETQYF
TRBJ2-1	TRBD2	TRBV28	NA	TGTGCCAGCAGTTCCCCAACTAGCGGGAGGTCCTACAATGAGCAGTTCTTC	CASSSPTSGRSYNEQFF
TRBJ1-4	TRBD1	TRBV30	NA	TGTGCCTGGAGTGTAAGACAGGGGGTAGCAACTAATGAAAAACTGTTTTTT	CAWSVRQGVATNEKLFF
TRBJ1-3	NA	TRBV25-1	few	TGTGCCAGCAGTGGGTCGTTCTCTGGAAACACCATATATTTT	CASSGSFSGNTIYF
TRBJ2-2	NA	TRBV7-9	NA	TGTGCCAGCAGGGGAAGCGCGAACACCGGGGAGCTGTTTTTT	CASRGSANTGELFF
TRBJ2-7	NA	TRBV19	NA	TGTGCCAGTAGTATCCGGGGTGGGGAGCAGTACTTC	CASSIRGGEQYF
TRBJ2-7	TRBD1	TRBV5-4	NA	TGTGCCAGCAGCCTACCGGGACAGGGGAACGAGCAGTACTTC	CASSLPGQGNEQYF
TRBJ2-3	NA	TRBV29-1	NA	TGCAGCGTTGTTGACAGGAGGGCAAGCACAGATACGCAGTATTTT	CSVVDRRASTDTQYF
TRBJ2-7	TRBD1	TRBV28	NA	TGTGCCAGCGCACCGGGACAGGGTATCTACGAGCAGTACTTC	CASAPGQGIYEQYF
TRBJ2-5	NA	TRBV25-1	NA	TGTGCCAGCAGTGTTCCAGGGCGGGAGACCCAGTACTTC	CASSVPGRETQYF
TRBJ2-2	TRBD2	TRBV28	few	TGTGCCAGCAGTTTATGGGCGAGAGCGCGGGAGAACCCCGGGGAGCTGTTTTTT	CASSLWARARENPGELFF
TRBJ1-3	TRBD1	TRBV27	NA	TGTGCCAGCAGTTCCCAGGGGGCCAGCTCTGGAAACACCATATATTTT	CASSSQGASSGNTIYF
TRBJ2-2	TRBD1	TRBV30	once	TGTGCCTGGAGTGTAACGGGACAGGGGGCGACCGGGGAGCTGTTTTTT	CAWSVTGQGATGELFF
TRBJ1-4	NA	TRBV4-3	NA	TGCGCCAGCAGCCAAGTGAGGGGTTCTAATGAAAAACTGTTTTTT	CASSQVRGSNEKLFF
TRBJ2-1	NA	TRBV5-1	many	TGCGCCAGCAGCAACCCTAGGGACCTGTACAATGAGCAGTTCTTC	CASSNPRDLYNEQFF
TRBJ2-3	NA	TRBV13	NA	TGTGCCAGCAGCCCTGGGCGGGAACGGGGCACAGATACGCAGTATTTT	CASSPGRERGTDTQYF
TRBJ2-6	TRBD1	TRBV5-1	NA	TGCGCCAGCCACCGGGACAGGGGCTCCAGGGCTGGGGCCAACGTCCTGACTTTC	CASHRDRGSRAGANVLTF
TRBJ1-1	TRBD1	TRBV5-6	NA	TGTGCCAGCAGCTTGGGTGGGACAGGGTACACTGAAGCTTTCTTT	CASSLGGTGYTEAFF
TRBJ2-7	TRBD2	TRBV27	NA	TGTGCCAGCAGCCCTACCTCCACGGGAGGGAGGCACGAGCAGTACTTC	CASSPTSTGGRHEQYF
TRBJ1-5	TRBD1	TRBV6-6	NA	TGTGCCAGCAGGAACCAGGGGGCGGATCAGCCCCAGCATTTT	CASRNQGADQPQHF
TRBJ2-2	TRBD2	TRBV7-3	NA	TGTGCCAGCAGCTCCTCTCTCCCTAGCGGAGGGGCCGGGGAGCTGTTTTTT	CASSSSLPSGGAGELFF
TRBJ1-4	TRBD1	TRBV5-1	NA	TGCGCCAGCAGCTTGGAGACAGGGGGCGTTGGAAAACTGTTTTTT	CASSLETGGVGKLFF
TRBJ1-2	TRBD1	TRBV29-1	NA	TGCAGCGTTGACAGGGGGAATTATGGCTACACCTTC	CSVDRGNYGYTF
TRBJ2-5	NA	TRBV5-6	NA	TGTGCCAGCAGCTTGCGAGGTAGCCAAGAGACCCAGTACTTC	CASSLRGSQETQYF
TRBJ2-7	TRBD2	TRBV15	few	TGTGCCACCGCAGGACTAGCGGGAACCGCGCCCTACGAGCAGTACTTC	CATAGLAGTAPYEQYF
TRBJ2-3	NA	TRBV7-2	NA	TGTGCCAGCAGCTTCCGCCCCGGGGGAACAGATACGCAGTATTTT	CASSFRPGGTDTQYF
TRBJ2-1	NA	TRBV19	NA	TGTGCCAGTAGTGTCCGGGCGTACAATGAGCAGTTCTTC	CASSVRAYNEQFF
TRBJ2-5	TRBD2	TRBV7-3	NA	TGTGCCAGCAGCTTAGGGTCTAGCGGGAGGGGAGAGACCCAGTACTTC	CASSLGSSGRGETQYF
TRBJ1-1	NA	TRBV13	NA	TGTGCCAGCAGCCGGACCGGGACATATACCGCTGAAGCTTTCTTT	CASSRTGTYTAEAFF
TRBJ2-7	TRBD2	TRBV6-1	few	TGTGCCAGCAGTGAGGCGGGGGGTAGGGGGGAGCAGTACTTC	CASSEAGGRGEQYF
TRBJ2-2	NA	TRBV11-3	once	TGTGCCAGCAGCTGGAACACCGGGGAGCTGTTTTTT	CASSWNTGELFF
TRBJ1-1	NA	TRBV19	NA	TGTGCCAGTATCGGGGCCGTGAACACTGAAGCTTTCTTT	CASIGAVNTEAFF
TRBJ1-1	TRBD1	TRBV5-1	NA	TGCGCCAGCAGCTTCGGCCGGGACAGGGGTAGGAACACTGAAGCTTTCTTT	CASSFGRDRGRNTEAFF
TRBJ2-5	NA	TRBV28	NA	TGTGCCAGCGGTAGACAGATACAAGAGACCCAGTACTTC	CASGRQIQETQYF
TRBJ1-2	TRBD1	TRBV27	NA	TGTGCCAGCAAGGGACAGGGGCTAGAAGGCTACACCTTC	CASKGQGLEGYTF
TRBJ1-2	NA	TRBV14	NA	TGTGCCAGCAGCCAAGATTGGCAGGGATTTGAGGGCTACACCTTC	CASSQDWQGFEGYTF
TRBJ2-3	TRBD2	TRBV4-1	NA	TGCGCCAGCAGCCAAGGTCTAGCGGGACTGGATACGCAGTATTTT	CASSQGLAGLDTQYF
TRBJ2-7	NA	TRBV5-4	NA	TGTGCCAGCAGCTTGGCCGGGGTATCGCACGAGCAGTACTTC	CASSLAGVSHEQYF
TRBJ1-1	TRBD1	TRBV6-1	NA	TGTGCCAGCAGTTGGGACAGGGGGAAAACTGAAGCTTTCTTT	CASSWDRGKTEAFF
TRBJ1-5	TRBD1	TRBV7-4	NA	TGTGCCAGCAGCCTCCAACCCCAGGGGGCTTATAGCAATCAGCCCCAGCATTTT	CASSLQPQGAYSNQPQHF
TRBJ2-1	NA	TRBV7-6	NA	TGTGCCAGCAGCTTAGCGTACCGGGGACCTTCCTACAATGAGCAGTTCTTC	CASSLAYRGPSYNEQFF
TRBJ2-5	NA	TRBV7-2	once	TGTGCCAGCAGCCCAGAGGGCCCCCGGGAGACCCAGTACTTC	CASSPEGPRETQYF
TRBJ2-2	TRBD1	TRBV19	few	TGTGCCAGTAGTACCCACAACACGGGACAGGCGAACACCGGGGAGCTGTTTTTT	CASSTHNTGQANTGELFF
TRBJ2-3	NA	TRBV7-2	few	TGTGCCAGCAGCTCCACAGATACGCAGTATTTT	CASSSTDTQYF
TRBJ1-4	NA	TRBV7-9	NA	TGTGCCAGCAGCTTAGGAGGAGCTAATGAAAAACTGTTTTTT	CASSLGGANEKLFF
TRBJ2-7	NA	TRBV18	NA	TGTGCCAGCTCACTCCCACCCTACGAGCAGTACTTC	CASSLPPYEQYF
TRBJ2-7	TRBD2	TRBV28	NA	TGTGCCAGCAGTTTTATAGCGGGAAAAAAAATAGGCTCTTACGAGCAGTACTTC	CASSFIAGKKIGSYEQYF
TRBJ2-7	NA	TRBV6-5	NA	TGTGCCAGCAGTTACGCATACCTGCAGTACTTC	CASSYAYLQYF
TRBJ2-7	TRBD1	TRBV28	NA	TGTGCCAGCAGATCGACAGGGGCCGGCTCCTACGAGCAGTACTTC	CASRSTGAGSYEQYF
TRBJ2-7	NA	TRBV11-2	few	TGTGCGCAACCCCAGCAGGTCAGCTCCTACGAGCAGTACTTC	CAQPQQVSSYEQYF
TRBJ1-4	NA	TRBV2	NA	TGTGCCAGCAGTAAAGCAACTCCAACTAATGAAAAACTGTTTTTT	CASSKATPTNEKLFF
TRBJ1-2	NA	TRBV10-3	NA	TGTGCCATCAGTGAGGGGAACGGGGATGGCTACACCTTC	CAISEGNGDGYTF
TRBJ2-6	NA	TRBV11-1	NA	TGTGCCAGCAGCTTTTTCAGCTCTGGGGCCAACGTCCTGACTTTC	CASSFFSSGANVLTF
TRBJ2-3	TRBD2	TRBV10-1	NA	TGCGCCAGCAGTGAGCGGCCTAGCGGGAGTCCAGATACGCAGTATTTT	CASSERPSGSPDTQYF